The 16 T cell receptor beta chains given below trace back to one sample, sequenced in a study of blood T cells in healthy people across ages (dated by TCRdb to 2014 to 2015). Receptors were amplified or captured by 5' RACE. The reads were generated on an Illumina HiSeq 2500. A second roughly 6 to 12 cycle PCR used a sample-barcoded 5' primer and a J-beta primer mix. The public sequencing data were trimmed at Q25 with fastp and processed into clonotypes with MiXCR by TCRdb, which kept only in-frame beta chains. Identical CDR3 proteins give one entry, which carries the most common genes and DNA. For this sample there are 1.5 million to 2 million distinct CDR3 sequences; 28% appear just once. Less than 9.5% of the sample is in the top ten clones. Sequencing was done on a sample of blood. The receptor set was obtained from a woman between 25 and 40 years old in good health.

The chain recombines TRBV12-3 or TRBV12-4 with TRBJ2-2; 9 bases line up with TRBD1. This CDR3 region has 19 residues. The V gene end was trimmed by 7 bases and the J gene end by 5 bases; junction bases not matched to a gene: 20. This CDR3 is CASILALTGGGLRTGELFF. The CDR3 DNA reads as TGTGCCAGCATCCTAGCCCTAACAGGGGGCGGTCTCAGGACCGGGGAGCTGTTTTTT.

The chain uses TRBV6-2 or TRBV6-3 and TRBJ2-1; TRBD1 agrees at 9 bases. Trimming cost V 7 bases and J 7 bases; bases outside gene matches: 5. This CDR3 spans 13 amino acids. Germline CDR1 is MNHEY and CDR2 is SVGEGT. In DNA, the CDR3 is TGTGCCAGCAAGGGACAGGGTGTAAATGAGCAGTTCTTC. It is translated as CASKGQGVNEQFF.

Regarding this clonotype: A clone one base away is much larger, so this may be a read error. V gene TRBV6-5 combines with J gene TRBJ2-4; 7 bases are shared with TRBD2. CDR1 and CDR2 (germline): MNHEY, SVGAGI. V lost 6 bases, J lost 13 bases, and 9 bases stayed unmatched. CDR3 length: 12 amino acids. The CDR3 coding sequence is TGTGCCAGCAGGGACACTAGCGCCTTGCAGTACTTC. As protein: CASRDTSALQYF.

This clonotype came up once. This may be a read error: a much more frequent sequence differs by one nucleotide. V usage is TRBV2 and J usage is TRBJ2-4, with 14 bases that match TRBD2. With 6 bases clipped from V and 13 bases from J, the junction kept 17 bases outside the gene matches. Germline CDR1 SNHLY, CDR2 FYNNEI. The CDR3 extends over 17 amino acids. The CDR3 bases are TGTGCCAGCAGCCGCCCGGGACTAGCGGGAGCGGTGAATGAGCAGTACTTC. Protein product: CASSRPGLAGAVNEQYF. Together with reference TRBV2 and TRBJ2-4, the CDR3 gives the full variable domain: EPEVTQTPSHQVTQMGQEVILRCVPISNHLYFYWYRQILGQKVEFLVSFYNNEISEKSEIFDDQFSVERPDGSNFTLKIRSTKLEDSAMYFCASSRPGLAGAVNEQYFGAGTRLSVL.

This clonotype has just a few counts. CDR3 bases: TGTGCCAGCAGAATCCGAGGGGAGAACACTGAAGCTTTCTTT. It yields the protein CASRIRGENTEAFF. V usage is TRBV7-2 and J usage is TRBJ1-1, with D possibly being TRBD1 (5 bases). Trimming removed 6 bases from V and 1 base from J, with 12 bases in between. From germline, CDR1 is SGHTA and CDR2 FQGNSA. The CDR3 length is 14 residues.

This clonotype was recorded a few times. The chain couples TRBV28 to TRBJ2-5, with D perhaps matching TRBD1 (5 bases). This CDR3 is built from 15 residues. V lost 5 bases, J lost 0 bases, and 13 bases lay in between. The V gene's germline CDR1 is MDHEN and CDR2 SYDVKM. The CDR3 loop is CASSPRRGNQETQYF. The CDR3 bases are TGTGCCAGCAGTCCTCGAAGGGGCAACCAAGAGACCCAGTACTTC.

The V gene is TRBV19, the J gene TRBJ1-2, with 7 nucleotides matching TRBD1. The CDR3 has 14 residues. Trimming removed 6 bases from V and 4 bases from J; junction bases left unmatched: 8. CDR1 and CDR2 (germline): LNHDA, SQIVND (reference sequence). The CDR3 loop reads CASRSPGQFYGYTF. DNA for the CDR3: TGTGCCAGTAGAAGTCCGGGACAGTTCTATGGCTACACCTTC.

CDR3 nucleotides: TGCGCCAGCAGCTTGGTAGGGGACAGGGATGGCTACACCTTC. Translated, it gives CASSLVGDRDGYTF. V and J are TRBV5-1 and TRBJ1-2, with 9 nucleotides matching TRBD1. From germline, CDR1 is SGHRS and CDR2 YFSETQ. The CDR3 has 14 amino acids. J lost 6 bases, V lost 0 bases, and 3 bases had no gene match. The full variable domain, in which reference TRBV5-1 and TRBJ1-2 provide the parts outside the CDR3, is KAGVTQTPRYLIKTRGQQVTLSCSPISGHRSVSWYQQTPGQGLQFLFEYFSETQRNKGNFPGRFSGRQFSNSRSEMNVSTLELGDSALYLCASSLVGDRDGYTFGSGTRLTVV.

The genes are TRBV27 and TRBJ1-5, with unresolved D. With 4 bases removed from V and 0 bases from J, the gap between germline ends came to 10 bases. Germline CDR1 and CDR2: MNHEY and SMNVEV (reference sequence). The CDR3 is 15 residues long. The CDR3 sequence: CASSSRVYSNQPQHF. The CDR3 DNA sequence: TGTGCCAGCAGTTCTAGGGTTTATAGCAATCAGCCCCAGCATTTT.

This clonotype was detected many times. The J gene is TRBJ2-7, the V gene TRBV20-1; tentatively, D is TRBD1 (5 bases). The germline CDR1 and CDR2 sequences are DFQATT and SNEGSKA (reference sequence). This CDR3 is built from 15 residues. V dropped 0 bases and J dropped 3 bases, with 15 bases sitting between them. The CDR3 sequence: CSARDPDTSNYEQYF. In DNA, the CDR3 is TGCAGTGCTAGAGATCCGGACACTTCTAACTACGAGCAGTACTTC.

The chain has TRBV7-2 and TRBJ1-2, with D uncertain. V was clipped by 6 bases and J by 4 bases, with 9 bases between them. This CDR3 region has 12 residues. Per the germline V gene, CDR1 is SGHTA and CDR2 is FQGNSA. As DNA, the CDR3 is TGTGCCAGCAGGATAGCCGGCTATGGCTACACCTTC. Protein product: CASRIAGYGYTF.

This clonotype was detected a few times. This rearrangement joins TRBV11-2 to TRBJ1-2, with 7 positions matching TRBD1. V lost 4 bases and J lost 4; bases outside the gene matches: 6. CDR3 size: 14 residues. Germline assignment: CDR1 SGHAT and CDR2 FQNNGV. The CDR3 is CASSSGDRFYGYTF. The CDR3 DNA follows: TGTGCCAGCAGCTCCGGGGACAGATTCTATGGCTACACCTTC.

In this sample, this clonotype turned up many times. The chain is built from TRBV5-6 and TRBJ2-3; maybe TRBD1 (6 bases). There are 14 residues in the CDR3. CDR1 and CDR2 (germline): SGHDT, YYEEEE. V shed 3 bases and J shed 3 bases, with 11 bases lying between them. Here the CDR3 reads CASSSKGGTDTQYF. In nucleotides, the CDR3 is TGTGCCAGCAGCTCTAAAGGGGGAACAGATACGCAGTATTTT.

This clonotype was counted between two and nine times. The V and J genes are TRBV18 and TRBJ2-6, with D unresolved. CDR1 and CDR2 from the germline V gene are KGHSH and LQKENI. V lost 0 bases and J 4 bases, leaving 10 bases between the germline ends. The CDR3 has 16 amino acids. CDR3 residues: CASSPPSGRGANVLTF. CDR3 sequence (DNA): TGTGCCAGCTCACCACCGTCAGGACGAGGGGCCAACGTCCTGACTTTC.

This clonotype was observed a few times. This sequence joins TRBV2 and TRBJ2-5; D unclear. Germline CDR1 reads SNHLY; CDR2 reads FYNNEI. The CDR3 runs to 14 residues. V gave up 10 bases and J gave up 3 bases, with 18 bases separating them. The CDR3 DNA reads as TGTGCCACCCAAAAGGAACAGCTTAAAGAGACCCAGTACTTC. Translating it yields CATQKEQLKETQYF.

There are a few counts of this clonotype. The chain joins TRBV12-3 or TRBV12-4 to TRBJ2-6; TRBD1 aligns across 7 bases. The CDR3 totals 18 residues. Unmatched junction bases numbered 10, after V lost 5 bases and J lost 0 bases. The CDR3: CASSPRDSMFSGANVLTF. CDR3 coding DNA: TGTGCCAGCAGTCCTCGGGACAGTATGTTCTCTGGGGCCAACGTCCTGACTTTC.